This TCR beta chain was profiled in a study of T cell responses to AZD1222 COVID-19 vaccine. For the study at large: Researchers grouped second doses given at about 4 or about 12 weeks into one pool. Study outcomes and limitations: Within unmutated variant regions lay the reported targets of nearly half of spike-specific TCRs. Only after the peak T cell response were repertoires sampled.

Using immunoSEQ multiplex PCR, the repertoire was profiled, and TCRdb retains in-frame clones only, with some absent. The sample holds 95,000 to 100,000 clones, about 82% seen once. CDR1 is KGHSH, CDR2 LQKENI, per germline. Between the trimmed V and J ends, which lost 3 bases and 1 base, there was a span of 12 bases. The CDR3 is made up of 15 amino acids. About this clone itself: The target antigen is unknown.

V gene TRBV18 combines with J gene TRBJ1-1; D might be TRBD1 (5 bases). This receptor was taken from an adult in good health. The sequencing here drew on peripheral blood, taken on day 0 of AZD1222 vaccination. CDR3 bases: TGTGCCAGCTCACCTGAGCAGGGAACGAACACTGAAGCTTTCTTT. As protein: CASSPEQGTNTEAFF.